These 20 T cell receptor beta chains share one sample of origin, sequenced in a study of Ad26.COV2.S vaccination and SARS-CoV-2 variants. Repertoires were generated with immunoSEQ multiplex PCR, while TCRdb's copy carries only in-frame clones and drops some. The profile shows 350,000 to 400,000 clones, 89% of them singletons. Treatment reported: over 15 received Ad26.COV2.S at low or high dose, single or two shots; 5 received placebo; per-sample allocation not given. Sampling happened 63 days after the first vaccine or placebo injection. The sequenced sample was peripheral blood, obtained in a trial of Ad26.COV2.S vaccine versus placebo. These receptors originate from a person aged 18 to 59 who received the Ad26.COV2.S COVID-19 vaccine or a placebo.

This clone was counted a single time. This chain links TRBV5-8 with TRBJ1-2; D gene unclear. The CDR3 totals 14 residues. Germline V gene lookup returns CDR1 SGHTS and CDR2 YDEGEE. Trimming pared 1 base from V and 1 base from J, leaving 8 bases between. The CDR3: CASSLKPYNYGYTF. The CDR3 region has the DNA TGTGCCAGCAGCTTGAAACCCTATAACTATGGCTACACCTTC.

The sample holds one count of this clone. J is TRBJ2-7 and V is TRBV6-5, with 9 bases that match TRBD1. The CDR3 is made up of 16 amino acids. Germline V gives CDR1 MNHEY, CDR2 SVGAGI. After removal of 0 bases from V and 6 bases from J, the junction contained 9 bases not matched to a gene. This CDR3 reads CASSYSSPDRGGEQYF. The CDR3 DNA sequence: TGTGCCAGCAGTTACTCGTCGCCGGACAGGGGAGGCGAGCAGTACTTC.

This chain connects TRBV11-2 to TRBJ2-3; 7 positions agree with TRBD1. This CDR3 region has 12 residues. The V gene end was trimmed by 3 bases and the J gene end by 6 bases; junction bases not matched to a gene: 0. Germline V CDR1 and CDR2: SGHAT, FQNNGV. For the CDR3, the DNA is TGTGCCAGCAGCTTGGGACAGGATACGCAGTATTTT. Translating gives CASSLGQDTQYF.

This clone was counted once. The rearrangement uses TRBV28 and TRBJ2-1; no reliable D call. Germline V gene sequence: CDR1 MDHEN, CDR2 SYDVKM. V dropped 6 bases and J dropped 0 bases, with 12 bases sitting between them. This CDR3 contains 15 residues. This CDR3 is CASRQPGLSYNEQFF. The DNA of the CDR3 is TGTGCCAGCAGGCAGCCGGGTCTCTCCTACAATGAGCAGTTCTTC.

The chain combines TRBV28 with TRBJ1-3; D remains unclear. V was cut by 5 bases and J by 1 base, with 6 bases left in between. Per the germline V gene, CDR1 is MDHEN and CDR2 is SYDVKM. CDR3 length equals 13 residues. The CDR3 nucleotides read TGTGCCAGCAGTCCAAGGTCTGGAAACACCATATATTTT. It encodes CASSPRSGNTIYF.

This clone was observed once. Sequence at one end of the junction differs from germline and may be a read error. CDR3 protein: CASSSPWAGGSDEQYF. In nucleotides, the CDR3 is TGTGCCAGCAGTTCTCCCTGGGCAGGGGGCTCCGACGAGCAGTACTTC. This chain connects TRBV28 to TRBJ2-7; 8 positions agree with TRBD1. The germline V gene encodes CDR1 MDHEN and CDR2 SYDVKM. The CDR3 spans 16 residues.

This chain connects TRBV9 to TRBJ1-2; no clear D. Germline CDR1 and CDR2: SGDLS and YYNGEE. CDR3 length equals 14 residues. V shed 0 bases and J shed 7 bases, with 13 bases lying between them. The CDR3 protein is CASSVAGPGGGYTF. CDR3 in DNA: TGTGCCAGCAGCGTAGCCGGGCCCGGAGGTGGCTACACCTTC.

This clone was detected only once. V usage is TRBV10-3 and J usage is TRBJ2-2, with 9 bases identical to TRBD2. The CDR3 sequence is 14 residues long. Per the germline V gene, CDR1 is ENHRY and CDR2 is SYGVKD. CDR3 region: CASMGREGPGELFF. The CDR3 DNA is TGTGCTTCCATGGGGCGGGAGGGCCCCGGGGAGCTGTTTTTT.

This clone was detected only once. The CDR3 nucleotides are TGTGCCAGCAGCACAGACAGGTCCTCCCATTACGAGCAGTACTTC. Amino acids: CASSTDRSSHYEQYF. The chain recombines TRBV11-3 with TRBJ2-7, with D tentatively TRBD1 (6 bases). The germline CDR1 and CDR2 sequences are SGHNT and YENEEA. Deletions cut 5 bases from V and 4 bases from J, with 18 bases between. This CDR3 comprises 15 residues.

The V call is TRBV28, the J call TRBJ2-5; 11 bases are shared with TRBD2. J gave up 1 base and V 8 bases, and 12 bases lay outside the gene matches. Germline CDR1 reads MDHEN; CDR2 reads SYDVKM. The CDR3 sequence is 17 residues long. The CDR3 bases are TGTGCCAGCCAGATGGGGTTACTAGCGGGAGCCCAAGAGACCCAGTACTTC. It specifies CASQMGLLAGAQETQYF. Full variable domain (outside the CDR3, taken from reference TRBV28 and TRBJ2-5): DVKVTQSSRYLVKRTGEKVFLECVQDMDHENMFWYRQDPGLGLRLIYFSYDVKMKEKGDIPEGYSVSREKKERFSLILESASTNQTSMYLCASQMGLLAGAQETQYFGPGTRLLVL.

The genes are TRBV27 and TRBJ1-1; 7 bases fit TRBD1. V lost 3 bases to trimming and J lost 1 base; unmatched junction nucleotides: 5. The germline V gene encodes CDR1 MNHEY and CDR2 SMNVEV (reference sequence). The CDR3 is 15 amino acids. In DNA, the CDR3 is TGTGCCAGCAGTTTGGTCCGACAGGGGAACACTGAAGCTTTCTTT. Translated, it gives CASSLVRQGNTEAFF.

The chain joins TRBV19 to TRBJ2-7, with TRBD1 as a possible D gene (5 bases). V was cut by 5 bases and J by 2 bases, with 13 bases left in between. Germline assignment: CDR1 LNHDA and CDR2 SQIVND (reference sequence). The CDR3 is 14 residues long. DNA for the CDR3: TGTGCCAGTAGTTCAAGAGGACATCCCTACGAGCAGTACTTC. It specifies CASSSRGHPYEQYF.

The chain is built from TRBV10-3 and TRBJ2-7; 12 bases are shared with TRBD2. CDR3 length: 16 residues. J was trimmed by 3 bases and V by 3 bases; bases with no gene match: 6. The germline gives CDR1 ENHRY, CDR2 SYGVKD. This chain's CDR3 is CAISDLGLAGVYEQYF. The CDR3 coding sequence is TGTGCCATCAGTGACCTGGGACTAGCGGGTGTCTACGAGCAGTACTTC.

The chain combines TRBV3-1 (or the pseudogene TRBV3-2) with TRBJ2-7, with unresolved D. V lost 2 bases to trimming and J lost 4 bases, with 3 bases between them. CDR1 and CDR2 from the germline V gene are LGHDT and YNNKEL (reference sequence). The CDR3 is 11 amino acids. DNA for the CDR3: TGTGCCAGCAGCCAACAATACGAGCAGTACTTC. It yields the protein CASSQQYEQYF.

The genes are TRBV5-6 and TRBJ2-1; TRBD1 aligns across 9 bases. The trim removed 4 bases at V and 0 bases at J, leaving 5 bases unmatched. Germline V gene sequence: CDR1 SGHDT, CDR2 YYEEEE. The CDR3 length is 16 residues. This CDR3 is CASSSLGQGSYNEQFF. CDR3 DNA sequence: TGTGCCAGCAGCAGTCTGGGACAGGGCTCCTACAATGAGCAGTTCTTC. Complete variable domain (other parts from reference TRBV5-6 and TRBJ2-1): DAGVTQSPTHLIKTRGQQVTLRCSPKSGHDTVSWYQQALGQGPQFIFQYYEEEERQRGNFPDRFSGHQFPNYSSELNVNALLLGDSALYLCASSSLGQGSYNEQFFGPGTRLTVL.

CDR3 coding DNA: TGTGCCAGCAGCCGCAGACTAGCGGGGCAAGAGACCCAGTACTTC. Translation gives CASSRRLAGQETQYF. V is TRBV5-4 and J is TRBJ2-5; TRBD2 matches at 11 bases. V was pared by 4 bases and J by 2 bases, with 4 bases of the junction left unmatched. This CDR3 region has 15 residues. Germline assignment: CDR1 SGHNT and CDR2 YYREEE (reference sequence).

The chain carries TRBV10-2 and TRBJ2-1; no clear D. V shed 6 bases and J shed 8 bases, with 11 bases lying between them. Germline lookup yields CDR1 WSHSY and CDR2 SAAADI. CDR3 length: 12 amino acids. The chain's CDR3 is CASSPLGDEQFF. The CDR3 nucleotides are TGCGCCAGCAGCCCTCTAGGCGATGAGCAGTTCTTC.

The chain combines TRBV6-5 with TRBJ2-2; a weak D match, TRBD1 (5 bases). Trimming pared 7 bases from V and 2 bases from J, leaving 14 bases between. This CDR3 comprises 15 residues. CDR1 is MNHEY, CDR2 SVGAGI, per germline. CDR3 DNA: TGTGCCAGCAAGTCAGGGCAGGTTAACACCGGGGAGCTGTTTTTT. The encoded protein is CASKSGQVNTGELFF.

The chain joins TRBV28 to TRBJ2-1; 15 nucleotides match TRBD2. The CDR3 is 18 residues long. Losses at the gene ends were 6 bases for V and 4 bases for J; bases not matched to a gene: 10. Germline V gene data show CDR1 as MDHEN and CDR2 as SYDVKM. The CDR3: CASRSWTSGRAGYNEQFF. As DNA, the CDR3 is TGTGCCAGCAGGTCATGGACTAGCGGGAGGGCCGGTTACAATGAGCAGTTCTTC.

This chain links TRBV18 with TRBJ1-1; D remains unclear. Trimming shortened V by 2 bases and J by 6 bases, and 13 bases separated the two germline ends. CDR3 length: 14 amino acids. Germline V gives CDR1 KGHSH, CDR2 LQKENI. CDR3 in amino acids: CASSPEVGGAEAFF. The CDR3, as DNA: TGTGCCAGCTCACCAGAAGTGGGAGGCGCTGAAGCTTTCTTT.